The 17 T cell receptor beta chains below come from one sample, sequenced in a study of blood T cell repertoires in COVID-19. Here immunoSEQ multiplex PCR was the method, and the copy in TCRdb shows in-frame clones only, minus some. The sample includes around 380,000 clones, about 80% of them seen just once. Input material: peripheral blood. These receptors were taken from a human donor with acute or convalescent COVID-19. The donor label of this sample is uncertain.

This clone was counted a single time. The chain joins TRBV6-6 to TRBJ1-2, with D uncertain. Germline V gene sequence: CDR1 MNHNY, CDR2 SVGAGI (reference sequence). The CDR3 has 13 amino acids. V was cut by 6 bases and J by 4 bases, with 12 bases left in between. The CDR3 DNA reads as TGTGCCAGCAGCCTAGACGGTGGCTATGGCTACACCTTC. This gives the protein CASSLDGGYGYTF.

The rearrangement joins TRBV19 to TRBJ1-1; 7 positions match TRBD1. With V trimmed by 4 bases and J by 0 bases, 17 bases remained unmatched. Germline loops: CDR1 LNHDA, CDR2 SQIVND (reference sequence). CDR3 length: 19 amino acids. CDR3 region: CASSTYHGGPGQMNTEAFF. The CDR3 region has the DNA TGTGCCAGTAGTACGTACCATGGGGGTCCGGGACAGATGAACACTGAAGCTTTCTTT. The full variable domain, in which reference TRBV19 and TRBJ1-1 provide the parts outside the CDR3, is DGGITQSPKYLFRKEGQNVTLSCEQNLNHDAMYWYRQDPGQGLRLIYYSQIVNDFQKGDIAEGYSVSREKKESFPLTVTSAQKNPTAFYLCASSTYHGGPGQMNTEAFFGQGTRLTVV.

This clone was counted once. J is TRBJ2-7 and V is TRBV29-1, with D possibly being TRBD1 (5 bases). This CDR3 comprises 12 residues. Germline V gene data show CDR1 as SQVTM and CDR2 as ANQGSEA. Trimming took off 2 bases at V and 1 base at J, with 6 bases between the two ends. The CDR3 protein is CSVESGSYEQYF. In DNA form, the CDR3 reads TGCAGCGTTGAATCAGGGTCCTACGAGCAGTACTTC.

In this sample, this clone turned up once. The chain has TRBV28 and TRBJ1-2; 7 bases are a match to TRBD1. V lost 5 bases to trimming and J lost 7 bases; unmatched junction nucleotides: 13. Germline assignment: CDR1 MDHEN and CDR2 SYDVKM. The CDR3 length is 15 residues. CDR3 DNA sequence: TGTGCCAGCAGTGTGGGTCAAAGGGGGCGTTTTGGCTACACCTTC. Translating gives CASSVGQRGRFGYTF.

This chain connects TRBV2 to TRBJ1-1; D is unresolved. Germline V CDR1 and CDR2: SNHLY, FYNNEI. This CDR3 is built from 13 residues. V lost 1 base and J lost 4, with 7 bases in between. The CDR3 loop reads CASSEVPGTEAFF. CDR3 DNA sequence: TGTGCCAGCAGTGAAGTCCCGGGCACTGAAGCTTTCTTT.

The CDR3 bases are TGCGCCAGCAGCCAAGTTCGCCTCAGCTCCTACAATGAGCAGTTCTTC. Protein: CASSQVRLSSYNEQFF. The rearrangement joins TRBV4-1 to TRBJ2-1; D gene ambiguous. Trimming stripped 1 base from V and 0 bases from J, with 10 bases between. Germline CDR1 and CDR2: MGHRA and YSYEKL. This CDR3 has 16 amino acids.

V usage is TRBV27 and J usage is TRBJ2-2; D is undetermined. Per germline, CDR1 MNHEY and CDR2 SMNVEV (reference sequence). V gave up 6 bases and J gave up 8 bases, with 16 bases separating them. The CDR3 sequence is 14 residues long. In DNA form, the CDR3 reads TGTGCCAGCAGCCGACAATCCACGACGGGGGAGCTGTTTTTT. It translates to CASSRQSTTGELFF.

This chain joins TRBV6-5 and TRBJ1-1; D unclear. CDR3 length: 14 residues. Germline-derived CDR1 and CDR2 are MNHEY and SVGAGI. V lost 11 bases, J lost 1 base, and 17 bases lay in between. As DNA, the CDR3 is TGTGCCGCATTAGAGGAAAAGGAGAACACTGAAGCTTTCTTT. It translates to CAALEEKENTEAFF.

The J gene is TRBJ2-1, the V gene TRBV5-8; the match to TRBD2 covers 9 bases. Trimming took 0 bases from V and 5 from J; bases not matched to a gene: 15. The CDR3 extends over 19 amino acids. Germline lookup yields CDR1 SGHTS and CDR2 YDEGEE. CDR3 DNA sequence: TGTGCCAGCAGCTTGGGATTAGCGGGAGAGTCCGGGATCGACAATGAGCAGTTCTTC. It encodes CASSLGLAGESGIDNEQFF.

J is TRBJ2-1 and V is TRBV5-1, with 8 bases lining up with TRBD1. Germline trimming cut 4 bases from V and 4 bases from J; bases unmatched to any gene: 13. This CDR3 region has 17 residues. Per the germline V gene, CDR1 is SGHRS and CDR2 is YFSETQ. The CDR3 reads CASSLKVPGTGYNEQFF. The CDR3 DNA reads TGCGCCAGCAGCCTAAAGGTCCCCGGGACAGGATACAATGAGCAGTTCTTC.

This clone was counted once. The CDR3 reads CASREDRGRSGGYTF. In DNA form, the CDR3 reads TGCGCCTCCAGGGAGGACAGGGGGCGTTCAGGTGGCTACACCTTC. The J gene is TRBJ1-2, the V gene TRBV10-1; the match to TRBD1 covers 11 bases. This CDR3 is 15 amino acids long. After removal of 11 bases from V and 7 bases from J, the junction contained 15 bases not matched to a gene. Germline-derived CDR1 and CDR2 are WNHNN and SYGVQD (reference sequence).

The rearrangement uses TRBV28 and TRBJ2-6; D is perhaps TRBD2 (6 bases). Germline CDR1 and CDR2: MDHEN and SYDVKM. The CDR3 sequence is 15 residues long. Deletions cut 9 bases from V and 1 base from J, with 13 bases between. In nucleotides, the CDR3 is TGTGCCAGTCAAAAGGCGGGGTCTGGGGCCAACGTCCTGACTTTC. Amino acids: CASQKAGSGANVLTF.

In DNA, the CDR3 is TGTGCCAGTGGAGGCAGGCGGGGATTAGATGAGCAGTTCTTC. This translates into CASGGRRGLDEQFF. The chain employs TRBV27 and TRBJ2-1, with a tentative D call TRBD2 (6 bases). The CDR3 contains 14 residues. In germline, CDR1 is MNHEY, CDR2 SMNVEV (reference sequence). Trimming left V 9 bases short and J 8 bases short, with 20 bases between.

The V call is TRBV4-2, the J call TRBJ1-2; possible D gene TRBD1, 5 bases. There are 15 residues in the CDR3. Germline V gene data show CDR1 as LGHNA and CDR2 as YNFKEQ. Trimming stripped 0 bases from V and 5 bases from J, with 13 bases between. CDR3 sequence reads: CASSQESGEVYGYTF. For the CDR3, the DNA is TGTGCCAGCAGCCAAGAGTCGGGGGAGGTTTATGGCTACACCTTC.

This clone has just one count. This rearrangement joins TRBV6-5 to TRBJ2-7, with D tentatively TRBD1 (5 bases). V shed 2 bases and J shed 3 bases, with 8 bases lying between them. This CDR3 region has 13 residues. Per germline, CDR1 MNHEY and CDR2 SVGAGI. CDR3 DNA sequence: TGTGCCAGCAGTTACGCCAGGGTCTACGAGCAGTACTTC. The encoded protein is CASSYARVYEQYF.

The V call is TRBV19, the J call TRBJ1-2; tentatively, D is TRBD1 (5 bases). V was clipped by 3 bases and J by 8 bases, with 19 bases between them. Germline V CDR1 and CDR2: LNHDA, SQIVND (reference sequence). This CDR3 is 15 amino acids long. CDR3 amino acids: CASSMETATESGYTF. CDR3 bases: TGTGCCAGTAGTATGGAGACAGCGACCGAGTCGGGCTACACCTTC. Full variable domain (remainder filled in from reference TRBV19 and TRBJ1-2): DGGITQSPKYLFRKEGQNVTLSCEQNLNHDAMYWYRQDPGQGLRLIYYSQIVNDFQKGDIAEGYSVSREKKESFPLTVTSAQKNPTAFYLCASSMETATESGYTFGSGTRLTVV.

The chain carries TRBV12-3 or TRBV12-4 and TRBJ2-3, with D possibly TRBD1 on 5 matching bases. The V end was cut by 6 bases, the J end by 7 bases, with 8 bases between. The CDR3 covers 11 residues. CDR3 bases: TGTGCCAGCAGCCCAGGGAATACGCAGTATTTT. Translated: CASSPGNTQYF.